The entry below gives a single T cell receptor beta chain sequence along with its context. The data stem from a study of blood T cell repertoires in COVID-19. Across the whole study: The origin of the acute and convalescent COVID-19 samples was the United States, Italy and Spain. Sources were T cells, B-cell-depleted T cells, or PBMCs; the material itself was cDNA or gDNA.

The CDR3 spans 18 residues. The germline CDR1 and CDR2 sequences are SGHTA and FQGNSA. Losses at the gene ends were 2 bases for V and 4 bases for J; bases not matched to a gene: 13. Original handling: Amplification from reference gene primers served as the basis for estimated nucleated cell counts. TCRdb's table, derived via immunoSEQ multiplex PCR, lists solely in-frame clones and lacks some. That table gives V, J and clone size, and the DNA gave D and trimming. This repertoire shows 100,000 to 150,000 clones, 80% to 85% found once; its top ten account for over 1.1%. The sequenced sample consisted of peripheral blood. The TCR was taken from a man aged 60-69 years with acute or convalescent COVID-19. V and J are TRBV7-2 and TRBJ2-3; 9 nucleotides agree with TRBD2. CDR3 protein: CASSLSFGGGAVSDTQYF. The CDR3 DNA is TGTGCCAGCAGCTTATCTTTTGGCGGGGGGGCCGTTTCAGATACGCAGTATTTT.